This T cell receptor beta chain was identified during a study of cytomegalovirus exposure and HLA in healthy donors. Use of 60 Vbeta and 13 Jbeta primers characterized the PCR. Libraries were prepared by immunoSEQ multiplex PCR; TCRdb keeps only in-frame clonotypes and omits some of them. The table has approximately 120,000 clones, roughly four fifths seen once. Regarding donors, all were healthy bone marrow donors. Study-level points and caveats: Later on, an analysis tied around 17,000 TCR beta sequences to HLA alleles at 0.05 false discovery rate. Analysis was performed later, and it showed HLA-associated TCR beta chains to be more clonally expanded than equally common others.

The V and J ends lost 0 bases and 0 bases respectively, with 6 bases between them. CDR3 length: 15 residues. Germline V CDR1 and CDR2: WSHSY, SAAADI. This clone was observed a few times. What it recognizes is unknown. The chain employs TRBV10-2 and TRBJ1-5; D gene unclear. The sequence was collected from a woman aged 40 to 50 in good health and CMV-seronegative. What was sequenced was PBMCs. As DNA, the CDR3 is TGCGCCAGCAGTGAGTCGACATATAGCAATCAGCCCCAGCATTTT. Protein: CASSESTYSNQPQHF.